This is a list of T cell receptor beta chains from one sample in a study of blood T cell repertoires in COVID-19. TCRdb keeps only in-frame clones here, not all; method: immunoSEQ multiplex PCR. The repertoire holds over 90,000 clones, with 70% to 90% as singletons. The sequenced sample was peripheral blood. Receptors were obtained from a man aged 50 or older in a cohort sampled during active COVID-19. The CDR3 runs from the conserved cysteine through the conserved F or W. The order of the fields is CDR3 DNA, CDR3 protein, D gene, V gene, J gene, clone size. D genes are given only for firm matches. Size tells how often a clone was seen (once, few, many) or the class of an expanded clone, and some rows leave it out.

CDR3 DNA: TGTGCCAGCAGCGCAGAATTTAAAAACATTCAGTACTTC; CDR3 protein: CASSAEFKNIQYF; D gene: NA; V gene: TRBV4-2; J gene: TRBJ2-4; clone size: NA
CDR3 DNA: TGTGCTAGTGGTTCCTACAGGACCGGGGAGCTGTTTTTT; CDR3 protein: CASGSYRTGELFF; D gene: NA; V gene: TRBV12-5; J gene: TRBJ2-2; clone size: NA
CDR3 DNA: TGTGCCAGCAACCCCAGGGACTATGGCTACACCTTC; CDR3 protein: CASNPRDYGYTF; D gene: NA; V gene: TRBV6-5; J gene: TRBJ1-2; clone size: NA
CDR3 DNA: TGCAGCGTTAGGACTAGCGGGGGCACAGATACGCAGTATTTT; CDR3 protein: CSVRTSGGTDTQYF; D gene: TRBD2; V gene: TRBV29-1; J gene: TRBJ2-3; clone size: NA
CDR3 DNA: TGCGCCAGCAGCTTGGGTGGGGGGGCGTACAATGAGCAGTTCTTC; CDR3 protein: CASSLGGGAYNEQFF; D gene: NA; V gene: TRBV5-1; J gene: TRBJ2-1; clone size: NA
CDR3 DNA: TGTGCCAGCAGCCCGGGACAGGGGAGAGGCACAGATACGCAGTATTTT; CDR3 protein: CASSPGQGRGTDTQYF; D gene: TRBD1; V gene: TRBV5-4; J gene: TRBJ2-3; clone size: NA
CDR3 DNA: TGTGCCAGCAGCTTAGCCGGCGGGGAAAACACCGGGGAGCTGTTTTTT; CDR3 protein: CASSLAGGENTGELFF; D gene: NA; V gene: TRBV11-2; J gene: TRBJ2-2; clone size: NA
CDR3 DNA: TGCGCCAGCAGTCAATTCTGCCCAGCGGGGGGCCAAGAGACCCAGTACTTC; CDR3 protein: CASSQFCPAGGQETQYF; D gene: TRBD2; V gene: TRBV23-1; J gene: TRBJ2-5; clone size: NA
CDR3 DNA: TGTGCCAGCAGCTTGGCGGGGAACACTGAAGCTTTCTTT; CDR3 protein: CASSLAGNTEAFF; D gene: NA; V gene: TRBV5-6; J gene: TRBJ1-1; clone size: NA
CDR3 DNA: TGCGCCAGCTCCTTAGCGGGGGGTCAAAACATTCAGTACTTC; CDR3 protein: CASSLAGGQNIQYF; D gene: TRBD2; V gene: TRBV5-1; J gene: TRBJ2-4; clone size: NA
CDR3 DNA: TGTGCCAGCAGTGACTGGACAGGGGGCCTGGATGAGCAGTTCTTC; CDR3 protein: CASSDWTGGLDEQFF; D gene: TRBD1; V gene: TRBV2; J gene: TRBJ2-1; clone size: NA
CDR3 DNA: TGTGCCAGCAGCCACAGGGGCCCGGAAGAGACCCAGTACTTC; CDR3 protein: CASSHRGPEETQYF; D gene: TRBD1; V gene: TRBV11-2; J gene: TRBJ2-5; clone size: NA
CDR3 DNA: TGTGCCAGCAGCCCAGGGAATGAAAAACTGTTTTTT; CDR3 protein: CASSPGNEKLFF; D gene: NA; V gene: TRBV28; J gene: TRBJ1-4; clone size: NA
CDR3 DNA: TGTGCCAGCAGCCAAGAATGGGACATAAATGGCTACACCTTC; CDR3 protein: CASSQEWDINGYTF; D gene: NA; V gene: TRBV4-2; J gene: TRBJ1-2; clone size: NA
CDR3 DNA: TGTGCCAGCAGCGCGCTGAGCACCGGGGAGCTGTTTTTT; CDR3 protein: CASSALSTGELFF; D gene: NA; V gene: TRBV7-2; J gene: TRBJ2-2; clone size: NA
CDR3 DNA: TGTGCCAGCAGCCAACCGGGACTACCCTATGGCTACACCTTC; CDR3 protein: CASSQPGLPYGYTF; D gene: NA; V gene: TRBV3-1/TRBV3-2; J gene: TRBJ1-2; clone size: NA
CDR3 DNA: TGTGCCAGCAGCCAAAGCGGGGCGGGAAACACCATATATTTT; CDR3 protein: CASSQSGAGNTIYF; D gene: NA; V gene: TRBV7-8; J gene: TRBJ1-3; clone size: NA
CDR3 DNA: TGCGCCAGCAGTGAGTCGGCGGGGGGGAGCACCGGGGAGCTGTTTTTT; CDR3 protein: CASSESAGGSTGELFF; D gene: TRBD2; V gene: TRBV10-1; J gene: TRBJ2-2; clone size: few
CDR3 DNA: TGTGCCAGCAGCAGCGGGACAGGAAATTCCTATGGCTACACCTTC; CDR3 protein: CASSSGTGNSYGYTF; D gene: TRBD1; V gene: TRBV2; J gene: TRBJ1-2; clone size: NA
CDR3 DNA: TGTGCCAGCAGTTACCGTAGCGGGGGCATCAACACCGGGGAGCTGTTTTTT; CDR3 protein: CASSYRSGGINTGELFF; D gene: TRBD2; V gene: TRBV7-8; J gene: TRBJ2-2; clone size: NA